This T cell receptor beta chain was observed in a study of shared clonotypes between healthy human individuals. Genomic DNA from each subset was divided evenly over several immunoSEQ plates. Each PCR replicate run on unsorted PBMC took in about 0.3 ug DNA, around 30,000 T cell genomes. The team ran DNA from unsorted PBMCs on ten immunoSEQ deep assay plates for sequencing. Method: immunoSEQ multiplex PCR; TCRdb's copy keeps in-frame clones and lacks some. The repertoire holds fewer than 600,000 clones, with roughly 80% as singletons. The germline V and J ends were trimmed by 4 bases and 4 bases, with 21 bases remaining between them. Looked up from germline, CDR1 is SGHRS and CDR2 is YFSETQ. This CDR3 is 17 amino acids long. Donors had no recently reported acute infections or vaccinations and were HIV-negative.

Sequencing used PBMCs. This chain uses TRBV5-1 with TRBJ2-1; tentatively, D is TRBD1 (6 bases). The TCR comes from a woman between 35 and 50 years old in good health. Some clones in this sample may be carry-over from other donors' samples. In DNA, the CDR3 is TGCGCCAGCAGCCGTTACGGACAGACCCAAATTTACAATGAGCAGTTCTTC. Protein product: CASSRYGQTQIYNEQFF.